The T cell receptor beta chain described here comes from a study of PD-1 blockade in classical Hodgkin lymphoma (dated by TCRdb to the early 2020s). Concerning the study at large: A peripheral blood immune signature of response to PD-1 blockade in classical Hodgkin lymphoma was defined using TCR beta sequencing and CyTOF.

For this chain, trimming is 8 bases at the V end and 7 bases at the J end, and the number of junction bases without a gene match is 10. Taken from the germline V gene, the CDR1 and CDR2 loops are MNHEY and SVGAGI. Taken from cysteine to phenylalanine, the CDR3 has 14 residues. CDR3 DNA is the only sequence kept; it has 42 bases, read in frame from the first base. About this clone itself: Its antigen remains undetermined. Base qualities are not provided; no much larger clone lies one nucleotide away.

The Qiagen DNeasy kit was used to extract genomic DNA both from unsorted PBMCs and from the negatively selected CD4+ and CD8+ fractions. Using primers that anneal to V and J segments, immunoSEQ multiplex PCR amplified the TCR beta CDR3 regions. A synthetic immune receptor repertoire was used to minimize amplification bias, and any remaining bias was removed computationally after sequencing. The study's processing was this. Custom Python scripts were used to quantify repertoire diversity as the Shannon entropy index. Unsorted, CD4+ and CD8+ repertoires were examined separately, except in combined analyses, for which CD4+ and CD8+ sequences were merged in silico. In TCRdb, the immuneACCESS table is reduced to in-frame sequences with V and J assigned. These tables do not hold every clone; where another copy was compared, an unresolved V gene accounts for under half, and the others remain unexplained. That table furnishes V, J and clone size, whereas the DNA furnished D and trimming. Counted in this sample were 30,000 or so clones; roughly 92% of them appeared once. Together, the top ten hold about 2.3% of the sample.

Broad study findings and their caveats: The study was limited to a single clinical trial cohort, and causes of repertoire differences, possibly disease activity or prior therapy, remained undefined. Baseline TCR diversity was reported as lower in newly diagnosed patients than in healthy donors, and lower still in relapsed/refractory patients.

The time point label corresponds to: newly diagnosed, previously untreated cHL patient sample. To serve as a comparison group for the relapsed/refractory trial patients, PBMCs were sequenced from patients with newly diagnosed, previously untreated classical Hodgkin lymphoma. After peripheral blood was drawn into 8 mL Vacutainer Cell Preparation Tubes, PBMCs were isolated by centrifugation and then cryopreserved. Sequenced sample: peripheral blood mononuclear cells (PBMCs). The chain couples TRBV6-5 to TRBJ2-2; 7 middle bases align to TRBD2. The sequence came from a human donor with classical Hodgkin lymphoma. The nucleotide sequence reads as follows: TGTGCCAGCCTACTCGCTGGGGGGGACGGGGAGCTGTTTTTT. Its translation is CASLLAGGDGELFF.